This T cell receptor (beta chain) comes out of a study of shared clonotypes between healthy human individuals. Germline V gene sequence: CDR1 LNHDA, CDR2 SQIVND (reference sequence). This CDR3 is 15 amino acids long. The V and J ends lost 4 bases and 4 bases respectively, with 16 bases between them. Using immunoSEQ multiplex PCR, the repertoire was profiled, and TCRdb retains in-frame clones only, with some absent. The data contain 550,000 to 850,000 clones, approximately 74% of them seen just once; the ten biggest clones take up roughly 1.7%. The table lists this clone with a few counts. Material for sequencing was memory CD4+ T cells sorted from blood. Stated subset: CD45RA-negative fraction. This sequence was found in a woman aged 30 to 39 in good health. The V call is TRBV19, the J call TRBJ2-5; TRBD1 is a possible D gene (6 bases). The CDR3 spells CASSTRSSGVETQYF. Here the CDR3 DNA reads TGTGCCAGTAGTACGCGGTCCTCAGGGGTAGAGACCCAGTACTTC. The entire variable domain, with the rest obtained from reference TRBV19 and TRBJ2-5, is as follows: DGGITQSPKYLFRKEGQNVTLSCEQNLNHDAMYWYRQDPGQGLRLIYYSQIVNDFQKGDIAEGYSVSREKKESFPLTVTSAQKNPTAFYLCASSTRSSGVETQYFGPGTRLLVL.